The 22 T cell receptor beta chains listed next were all sequenced from one sample in a study of blood T cells in healthy people across ages. Together with a sample-barcoded 5' primer, a J-beta primer mix was included in a second PCR lasting about 7 to 12 cycles. TCRdb independently ran MiXCR on the 5' RACE reads; one entry per CDR3 protein. The data hold more than 1,000,000 distinct CDR3 sequences, with almost 25% observed a single time. This sample also belongs to another study, concerning T cells of mothers and their children.

Sequencing was done on a sample of blood. All receptors come from a girl aged 2-9 years in good health.

The chain has TRBV7-9 and TRBJ2-5, with 10 bases fitting TRBD2. From germline, CDR1 is SEHNR and CDR2 FQNEAQ (reference sequence). The CDR3 loop spans 15 amino acids. J lost 1 base, V lost 3 bases, and 2 bases had no gene match. The CDR3 here is CASSFIAGGQETQYF. The CDR3 region has the DNA TGTGCCAGCAGCTTCATAGCGGGAGGCCAAGAGACCCAGTACTTC.

The rearrangement joins TRBV11-2 to TRBJ2-5; tentative D call: TRBD1 (5 bases). There are 12 residues in the CDR3. Trimming removed 5 bases from V and 5 bases from J, with 9 bases in between. Germline assignment: CDR1 SGHAT and CDR2 FQNNGV. CDR3 sequence (DNA): TGTGCCAGCAGCGTAGGGGTCGAGACCCAGTACTTC. It codes for CASSVGVETQYF.

J is TRBJ2-5 and V is TRBV9, with a weak D call TRBD2 (5 bases). The CDR3 runs 14 residues. Germline V gene data show CDR1 as SGDLS and CDR2 as YYNGEE. V was shortened by 3 bases and J by 2 bases, with 11 bases between the two germline ends. The CDR3 reads CASSGMTKQETQYF. The CDR3 DNA reads as TGTGCCAGCAGCGGTATGACTAAACAAGAGACCCAGTACTTC. The variable domain in full, with the rest retrieved from reference TRBV9 and TRBJ2-5, is DSGVTQTPKHLITATGQRVTLRCSPRSGDLSVYWYQQSLDQGLQFLIQYYNGEERAKGNILERFSAQQFPDLHSELNLSSLELGDSALYFCASSGMTKQETQYFGPGTRLLVL.

This clonotype was picked up a small number of times. The rearrangement links TRBV28 to TRBJ2-1, with D unclear. This CDR3 is 15 amino acids long. The V and J ends lost 2 bases and 0 bases respectively, with 8 bases between them. Germline CDR1 MDHEN, CDR2 SYDVKM. CDR3 region: CASSLMTSSYNEQFF. The DNA for the CDR3 is TGTGCCAGCAGTTTAATGACGAGCTCCTACAATGAGCAGTTCTTC.

This clonotype was observed a handful of times. The chain uses TRBV5-5 and TRBJ2-3; 7 nucleotides align to TRBD2. The CDR3 spans 15 residues. CDR1 SGHKS and CDR2 YYEKEE come from the germline V gene (reference sequence). V shed 6 bases, J shed 2 bases, and the junction held 9 bases outside the gene matches. CDR3 amino acids: CASIPGTILTDTQYF. The CDR3 coding sequence is TGTGCCAGCATCCCCGGGACTATTCTCACAGATACGCAGTATTTT.

The chain combines TRBV29-1 with TRBJ1-1, with 8 bases identical to TRBD1. V shed 4 bases and J 6 bases; nucleotides not matched to a gene: 4. CDR3 length: 12 amino acids. From germline, CDR1 is SQVTM and CDR2 ANQGSEA. CDR3 nucleotide sequence: TGCAGCGTTGTGGACAGGGCGCCTGAAGCTTTCTTT. This codes for CSVVDRAPEAFF.

This clonotype was detected only a few times. The chain carries TRBV11-2 and TRBJ2-3; no clear D. V lost 4 bases and J 4 bases, leaving 9 bases between the germline ends. Germline V gene sequence: CDR1 SGHAT, CDR2 FQNNGV. The CDR3 length is 13 residues. CDR3 coding DNA: TGTGCCAGCAGCTCCTCCCGGGCAGATACGCAGTATTTT. Translation: CASSSSRADTQYF.

The chain couples TRBV5-1 to TRBJ2-7; 9 bases are shared with TRBD2. V was pared by 1 base and J by 9 bases, with 11 bases of the junction left unmatched. This CDR3 contains 15 residues. Germline V gene sequence: CDR1 SGHRS, CDR2 YFSETQ. The CDR3 region is CASSLSVSGSSGQYF. CDR3 sequence (DNA): TGCGCCAGCAGCTTGTCTGTTAGCGGGAGCTCTGGGCAGTACTTC.

This clonotype was detected a few times. The rearrangement uses TRBV11-2 and TRBJ2-5; D may correspond to TRBD1 or TRBD2 (5 bases each). V shed 5 bases and J shed 5 bases, with 18 bases lying between them. The CDR3 is 15 amino acids. Germline V lookup: CDR1 SGHAT, CDR2 FQNNGV. The CDR3 is CASSAGTKTGETQYF. CDR3 coding DNA: TGTGCCAGCAGCGCCGGGACCAAGACCGGGGAGACCCAGTACTTC.

This clonotype was counted only a few times. The chain uses TRBV13 and TRBJ2-5; 9 nucleotides align to TRBD2. The end of the DNA fits TRBJ2-7 better, so the J call may be wrong. This CDR3 comprises 15 residues. The germline V gene has CDR1 PRHDT and CDR2 FYEKMQ (reference sequence). The CDR3 protein is CASSAPAGGRYEQYF. As DNA, the CDR3 is TGTGCCAGCAGCGCCCCAGCGGGGGGCCGTTACGAGCAGTACTTC.

This clonotype has only a few counts. V is TRBV28 and J is TRBJ2-4; D may correspond to TRBD1 or TRBD2 (5 bases each). The CDR3 has 16 residues. Trimming took off 5 bases at V and 2 bases at J, with 16 bases between the two ends. Germline CDR1 is MDHEN and CDR2 is SYDVKM. In nucleotides, the CDR3 is TGTGCCAGCAGTCCACCCGGGACGATTTCCAAAAACATTCAGTACTTC. Residues: CASSPPGTISKNIQYF. The entire variable domain, with the rest obtained from reference TRBV28 and TRBJ2-4, is as follows: DVKVTQSSRYLVKRTGEKVFLECVQDMDHENMFWYRQDPGLGLRLIYFSYDVKMKEKGDIPEGYSVSREKKERFSLILESASTNQTSMYLCASSPPGTISKNIQYFGAGTRLSVL.

In this sample, this clonotype turned up a few times. The J gene is TRBJ2-4, the V gene TRBV28; 8 bases are shared with TRBD1. The CDR3 consists of 15 residues. After removal of 5 bases from V and 9 bases from J, the junction contained 12 bases not matched to a gene. Germline loops: CDR1 MDHEN, CDR2 SYDVKM. CDR3 DNA sequence: TGTGCCAGCAGTGGGGAAGACAGGGGCAGTAGCATTCAGTACTTC. Its protein is CASSGEDRGSSIQYF.

This clonotype was seen more than once but under ten times. The rearrangement links TRBV28 to TRBJ2-7, with 7 bases lining up with TRBD2. V was pared by 11 bases and J by 4 bases, with 8 bases of the junction left unmatched. The CDR3 loop spans 12 amino acids. The germline CDR1 and CDR2 sequences are MDHEN and SYDVKM. The CDR3 sequence: CAARGETYEQYF. The CDR3 coding sequence is TGTGCCGCTCGGGGGGAGACTTACGAGCAGTACTTC.

This clonotype was found a few times. V usage is TRBV7-2 and J usage is TRBJ1-5; D ambiguous. There are 13 residues in the CDR3. From germline, CDR1 is SGHTA and CDR2 FQGNSA. V was shortened by 5 bases and J by 5 bases, with 10 bases between the two germline ends. The CDR3 spells CASSRTQYQPQHF. The CDR3 nucleotides read TGTGCCAGCAGCCGTACCCAATATCAGCCCCAGCATTTT. The full variable domain, with the rest looked up from reference TRBV7-2 and TRBJ1-5, is GAGVSQSPSNKVTEKGKDVELRCDPISGHTALYWYRQSLGQGLEFLIYFQGNSAPDKSGLPSDRFSAERTGGSVSTLTIQRTQQEDSAVYLCASSRTQYQPQHFGDGTRLSIL.

This clonotype has only a few counts. This chain joins TRBV4-1 and TRBJ1-5; 10 bases fit TRBD1. V gave up 3 bases and J gave up 3 bases; unmatched junction bases: 5. Germline V gene sequence: CDR1 MGHRA, CDR2 YSYEKL. This CDR3 spans 16 amino acids. The CDR3 is CASSQVGQGTNQPQHF. The CDR3 coding sequence is TGCGCCAGCAGCCAGGTGGGACAGGGGACCAATCAGCCCCAGCATTTT.

The V call is TRBV6-2 or TRBV6-3, the J call TRBJ2-5; D not certain. This CDR3 spans 11 amino acids. The germline V and J ends were trimmed by 8 bases and 6 bases, with 10 bases remaining between them. Germline CDR1 reads MNHEY; CDR2 reads SVGEGT. This CDR3 is CASGPVQTQYF. In nucleotides, the CDR3 is TGTGCCAGCGGGCCGGTTCAGACCCAGTACTTC.

This clonotype was observed a handful of times. This chain joins TRBV2 and TRBJ2-5, with TRBD1 identical over 7 bases. The germline CDR1 and CDR2 sequences are SNHLY and FYNNEI. The CDR3 runs to 13 residues. V lost 4 bases to trimming and J lost 5 bases; unmatched junction nucleotides: 4. CDR3: CASSGQGFETQYF. The CDR3 coding sequence is TGTGCCAGCAGTGGACAGGGATTTGAGACCCAGTACTTC.

In this sample, this clonotype turned up a few times. The CDR3: CASSVESGLWNEQFF. Written as DNA, the CDR3 is TGTGCCAGCAGCGTAGAAAGCGGGTTATGGAATGAGCAGTTCTTC. The chain joins TRBV9 to TRBJ2-5; D is possibly TRBD2 (6 bases). The J call is doubtful: the DNA matches TRBJ2-1 better. The germline gives CDR1 SGDLS, CDR2 YYNGEE. This CDR3 contains 15 residues.

This clonotype was seen a few times. The rearrangement links TRBV20-1 to TRBJ2-1; 10 positions agree with TRBD2. Germline CDR1 DFQATT, CDR2 SNEGSKA (reference sequence). Unmatched junction bases numbered 13, after V lost 6 bases and J lost 2 bases. This CDR3 comprises 17 residues. The CDR3 DNA is TGCAGTGCGCCCTCCCCCCGACTAGCGGGTACCTACAATGAGCAGTTCTTC. Its translation: CSAPSPRLAGTYNEQFF.

This clonotype was counted between two and nine times. The chain uses TRBV12-3 or TRBV12-4 and TRBJ1-2, with TRBD1 as a possible D gene (6 bases). Trimming removed 4 bases from V and 4 bases from J, with 13 bases in between. This CDR3 region has 14 residues. The CDR3 is CASSSDSSLYGYTF. The CDR3 DNA follows: TGTGCCAGCAGTTCGGACAGCAGCCTCTATGGCTACACCTTC.

This clonotype came up a few times. This chain connects TRBV11-2 to TRBJ2-1, with 12 bases fitting TRBD2. V lost 3 bases to trimming and J lost 2 bases; unmatched junction nucleotides: 11. Germline CDR1 reads SGHAT; CDR2 reads FQNNGV. This CDR3 contains 19 residues. The CDR3 region is CASSFNDWTSGDTYNEQFF. The CDR3 DNA sequence: TGTGCCAGCAGCTTTAACGACTGGACTAGCGGGGATACCTACAATGAGCAGTTCTTC.

The rearrangement uses TRBV12-3 or TRBV12-4 and TRBJ2-4; TRBD1 might be the D (6 bases). Trimming removed 1 base at V and 3 bases at J, with 13 bases between. This CDR3 region has 16 residues. The CDR3 sequence: CASSLGSGVGKNIQYF. As DNA, the CDR3 is TGTGCCAGCAGTTTAGGGTCAGGGGTTGGCAAAAACATTCAGTACTTC.